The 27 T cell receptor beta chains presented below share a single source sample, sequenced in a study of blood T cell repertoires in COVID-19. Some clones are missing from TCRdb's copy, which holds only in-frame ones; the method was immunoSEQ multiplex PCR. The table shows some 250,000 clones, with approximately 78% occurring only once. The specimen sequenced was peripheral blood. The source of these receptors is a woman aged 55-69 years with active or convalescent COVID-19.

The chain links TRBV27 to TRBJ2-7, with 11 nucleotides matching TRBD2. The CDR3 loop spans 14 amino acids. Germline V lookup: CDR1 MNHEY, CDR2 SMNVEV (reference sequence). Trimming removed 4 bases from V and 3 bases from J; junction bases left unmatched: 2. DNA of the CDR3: TGTGCCAGCAGTTCTACTAGCGGGGGCTACGAGCAGTACTTC. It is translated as CASSSTSGGYEQYF.

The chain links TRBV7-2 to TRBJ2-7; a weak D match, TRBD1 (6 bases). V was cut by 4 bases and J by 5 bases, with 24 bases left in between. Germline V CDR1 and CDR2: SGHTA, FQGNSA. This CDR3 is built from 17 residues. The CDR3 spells CASSYQPGGQPGDEQYF. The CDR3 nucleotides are TGTGCCAGCAGCTACCAACCCGGCGGACAGCCTGGGGACGAGCAGTACTTC.

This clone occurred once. Here the CDR3 reads CASSPRIGQGAYQPQHF. CDR3 nucleotide sequence: TGTGCCAGCAGTCCTCGTATTGGACAGGGGGCCTATCAGCCCCAGCATTTT. V usage is TRBV6-6 and J usage is TRBJ1-5; 11 bases fit TRBD1. With 5 bases clipped from V and 5 bases from J, the junction kept 11 bases outside the gene matches. Germline V gives CDR1 MNHNY, CDR2 SVGAGI (reference sequence). The CDR3 contains 17 residues.

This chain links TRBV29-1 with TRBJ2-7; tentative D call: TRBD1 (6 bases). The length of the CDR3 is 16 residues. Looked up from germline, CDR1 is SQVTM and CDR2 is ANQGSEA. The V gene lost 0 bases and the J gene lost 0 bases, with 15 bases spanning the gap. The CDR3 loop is CSVEELSQGSSYEQYF. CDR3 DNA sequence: TGCAGCGTTGAAGAGTTGTCGCAGGGGAGCTCCTACGAGCAGTACTTC.

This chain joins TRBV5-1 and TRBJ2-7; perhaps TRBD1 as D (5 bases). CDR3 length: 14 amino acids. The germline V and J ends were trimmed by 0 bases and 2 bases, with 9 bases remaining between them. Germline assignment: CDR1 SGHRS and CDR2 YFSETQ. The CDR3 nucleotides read TGCGCCAGCAGCTTGGTCCAGGGCCCCTACGAGCAGTACTTC. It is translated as CASSLVQGPYEQYF. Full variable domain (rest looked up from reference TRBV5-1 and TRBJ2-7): KAGVTQTPRYLIKTRGQQVTLSCSPISGHRSVSWYQQTPGQGLQFLFEYFSETQRNKGNFPGRFSGRQFSNSRSEMNVSTLELGDSALYLCASSLVQGPYEQYFGPGTRLTVT.

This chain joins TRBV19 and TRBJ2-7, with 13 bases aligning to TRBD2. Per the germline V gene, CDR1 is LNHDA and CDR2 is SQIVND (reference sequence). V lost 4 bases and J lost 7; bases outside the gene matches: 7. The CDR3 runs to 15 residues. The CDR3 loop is CASSTLTSGGREQYF. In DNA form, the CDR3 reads TGTGCCAGTAGTACCCTGACTAGCGGGGGGCGGGAGCAGTACTTC.

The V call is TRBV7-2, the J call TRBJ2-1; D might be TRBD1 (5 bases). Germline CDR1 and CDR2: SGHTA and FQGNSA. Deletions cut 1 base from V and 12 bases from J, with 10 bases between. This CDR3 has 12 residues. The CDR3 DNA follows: TGTGCCAGCAGCTTAGGACAGCTTGGGCAGTTCTTC. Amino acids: CASSLGQLGQFF.

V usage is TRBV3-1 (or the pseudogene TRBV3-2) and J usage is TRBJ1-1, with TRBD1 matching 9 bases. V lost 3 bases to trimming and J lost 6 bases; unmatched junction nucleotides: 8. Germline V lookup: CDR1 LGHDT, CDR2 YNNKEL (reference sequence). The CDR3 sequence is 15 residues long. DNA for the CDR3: TGTGCCAGCAGCCAGGGGACAGGGTTGGTCGCTGAAGCTTTCTTT. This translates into CASSQGTGLVAEAFF.

The CDR3 DNA is TGTGCCACCAGCAGAGGTGGGACAGGGGGCTACGAGCAGTACTTC. It codes for CATSRGGTGGYEQYF. This sequence joins TRBV15 and TRBJ2-7, with 11 bases identical to TRBD1. The germline V gene encodes CDR1 LNHNV and CDR2 YYDKDF (reference sequence). The V segment lost 1 base and the J segment 3 bases; nucleotides outside the gene matches: 2. This CDR3 has 15 residues.

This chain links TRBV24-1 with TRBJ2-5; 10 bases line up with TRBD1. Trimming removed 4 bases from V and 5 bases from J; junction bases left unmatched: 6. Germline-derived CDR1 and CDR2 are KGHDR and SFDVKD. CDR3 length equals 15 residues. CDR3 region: CATSELTGGRETQYF. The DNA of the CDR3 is TGTGCCACCAGTGAGCTGACAGGGGGCCGGGAGACCCAGTACTTC.

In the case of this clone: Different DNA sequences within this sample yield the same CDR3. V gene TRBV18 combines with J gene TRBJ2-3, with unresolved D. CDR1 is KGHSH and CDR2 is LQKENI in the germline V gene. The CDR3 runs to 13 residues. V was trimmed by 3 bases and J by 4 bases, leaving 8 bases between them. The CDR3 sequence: CASSPSLADTQYF. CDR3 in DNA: TGTGCCAGCTCACCGAGTTTGGCAGATACGCAGTATTTT.

Here the CDR3 reads CASQGANEKLFF. CDR3 coding DNA: TGTGCCAGCCAGGGGGCTAATGAAAAACTGTTTTTT. The V call is TRBV6-5, the J call TRBJ1-4; 7 bases match TRBD1. V was clipped by 8 bases and J by 3 bases; unmatched bases: 0. The length of the CDR3 is 12 residues. Germline loops: CDR1 MNHEY, CDR2 SVGAGI.

DNA for the CDR3: TGTGCCTGGACCCCGTTACGGTCTGGTGAAAAACTGTTTTTT. As protein: CAWTPLRSGEKLFF. The rearrangement links TRBV30 to TRBJ1-4; D gene unclear. The CDR3 is 14 residues long. Between the trimmed V and J ends, which lost 4 bases and 7 bases, there was a span of 16 bases. Germline CDR1 GTSNPN, CDR2 SVGIG (reference sequence).

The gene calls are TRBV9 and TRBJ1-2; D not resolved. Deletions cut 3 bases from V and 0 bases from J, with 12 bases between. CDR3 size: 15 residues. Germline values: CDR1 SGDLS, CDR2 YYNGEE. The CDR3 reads CASSARRETNYGYTF. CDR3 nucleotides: TGTGCCAGCAGCGCTCGACGGGAGACTAACTATGGCTACACCTTC. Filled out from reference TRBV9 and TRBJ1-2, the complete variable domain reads DSGVTQTPKHLITATGQRVTLRCSPRSGDLSVYWYQQSLDQGLQFLIQYYNGEERAKGNILERFSAQQFPDLHSELNLSSLELGDSALYFCASSARRETNYGYTFGSGTRLTVV.

For the CDR3, the DNA is TGCGCCAGCAGGAGGATAGCGGGGGACACAGATACGCAGTATTTT. Translated, it gives CASRRIAGDTDTQYF. This chain connects TRBV5-1 to TRBJ2-3; 9 nucleotides align to TRBD2. Germline values: CDR1 SGHRS, CDR2 YFSETQ. Germline trimming cut 5 bases from V and 2 bases from J; bases unmatched to any gene: 6. This CDR3 contains 15 residues.

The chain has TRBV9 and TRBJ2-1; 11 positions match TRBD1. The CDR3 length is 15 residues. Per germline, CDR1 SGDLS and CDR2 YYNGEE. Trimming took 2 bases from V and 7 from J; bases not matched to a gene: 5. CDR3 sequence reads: CASSVGQGAGNEQFF. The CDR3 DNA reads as TGTGCCAGCAGCGTCGGACAGGGGGCGGGAAATGAGCAGTTCTTC.

The CDR3 is CAWSPDRGHGGYTF. The CDR3 DNA is TGTGCCTGGAGTCCGGACAGGGGGCATGGTGGCTACACCTTC. The rearrangement uses TRBV30 and TRBJ1-2, with 11 bases matching TRBD1. CDR3 length: 14 amino acids. V gave up 2 bases and J gave up 7 bases; unmatched junction bases: 6. Per germline, CDR1 GTSNPN and CDR2 SVGIG (reference sequence).

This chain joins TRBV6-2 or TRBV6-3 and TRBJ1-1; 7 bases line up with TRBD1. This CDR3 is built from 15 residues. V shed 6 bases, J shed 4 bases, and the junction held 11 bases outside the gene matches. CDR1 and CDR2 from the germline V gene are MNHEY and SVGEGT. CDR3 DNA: TGTGCCAGCAGCCCACGAAGACAGGGATCCACTGAAGCTTTCTTT. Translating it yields CASSPRRQGSTEAFF.

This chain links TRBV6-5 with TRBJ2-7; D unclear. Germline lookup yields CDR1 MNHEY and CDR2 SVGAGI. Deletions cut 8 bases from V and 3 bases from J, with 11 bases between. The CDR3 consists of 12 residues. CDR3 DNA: TGTGCCAGCGGTCTGTCCGGCTACGAGCAGTACTTC. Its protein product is CASGLSGYEQYF.

The CDR3 DNA reads TGTGCCAGCAGGGGACAGGGGAATGAAAAACTGTTTTTT. It specifies CASRGQGNEKLFF. The chain couples TRBV2 to TRBJ1-4; 10 nucleotides align to TRBD1. CDR1 is SNHLY, CDR2 FYNNEI, per germline. The CDR3 is 13 residues long. Germline trimming cut 6 bases from V and 5 bases from J; bases unmatched to any gene: 0.

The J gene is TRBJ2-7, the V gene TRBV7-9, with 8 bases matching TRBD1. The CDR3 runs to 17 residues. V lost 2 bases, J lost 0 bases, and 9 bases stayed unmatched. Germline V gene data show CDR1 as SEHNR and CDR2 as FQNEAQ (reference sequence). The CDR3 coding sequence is TGTGCCAGCAGCTTAAAAAGGCCCGGGACAGGCTCCTACGAGCAGTACTTC. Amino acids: CASSLKRPGTGSYEQYF. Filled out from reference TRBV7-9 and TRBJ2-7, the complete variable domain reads DTGVSQNPRHKITKRGQNVTFRCDPISEHNRLYWYRQTLGQGPEFLTYFQNEAQLEKSRLLSDRFSAERPKGSFSTLEIQRTEQGDSAMYLCASSLKRPGTGSYEQYFGPGTRLTVT.

The chain's CDR3 is CASFISGGLFLAKNIQYF. DNA of the CDR3: TGTGCCAGCTTCATTAGCGGGGGGCTATTTCTAGCCAAAAACATTCAGTACTTC. The chain recombines TRBV2 with TRBJ2-4, with TRBD2 matching 10 bases. This CDR3 spans 18 amino acids. The V and J ends lost 8 bases and 0 bases, in that order; junction bases with no gene match: 13. Per the germline V gene, CDR1 is SNHLY and CDR2 is FYNNEI.

The CDR3 nucleotides are TGTGCCAGCAGTGCGGGACAGGGGGCTAACTATGGCTACACCTTC. It encodes CASSAGQGANYGYTF. The gene calls are TRBV2 and TRBJ1-2, with 11 bases aligning to TRBD1. Germline lookup yields CDR1 SNHLY and CDR2 FYNNEI. After removal of 4 bases from V and 0 bases from J, the junction contained 1 base not matched to a gene. The CDR3 runs to 15 residues. Full variable domain (missing parts from reference TRBV2 and TRBJ1-2): EPEVTQTPSHQVTQMGQEVILRCVPISNHLYFYWYRQILGQKVEFLVSFYNNEISEKSEIFDDQFSVERPDGSNFTLKIRSTKLEDSAMYFCASSAGQGANYGYTFGSGTRLTVV.

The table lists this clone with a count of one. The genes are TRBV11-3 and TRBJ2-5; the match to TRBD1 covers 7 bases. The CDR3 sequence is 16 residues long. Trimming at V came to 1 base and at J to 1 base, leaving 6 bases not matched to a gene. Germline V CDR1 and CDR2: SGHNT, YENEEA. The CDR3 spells CASSLVVGQSQETQYF. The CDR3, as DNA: TGTGCCAGCAGCTTAGTAGTGGGACAGTCCCAAGAGACCCAGTACTTC.

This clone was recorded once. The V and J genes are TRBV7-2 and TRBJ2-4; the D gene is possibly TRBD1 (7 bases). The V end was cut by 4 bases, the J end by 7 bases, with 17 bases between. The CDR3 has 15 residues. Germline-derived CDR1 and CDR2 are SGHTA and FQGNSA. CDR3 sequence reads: CASSSGGGFRNIQYF. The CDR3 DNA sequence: TGTGCCAGCAGCTCCGGAGGGGGCTTTAGGAACATTCAGTACTTC.

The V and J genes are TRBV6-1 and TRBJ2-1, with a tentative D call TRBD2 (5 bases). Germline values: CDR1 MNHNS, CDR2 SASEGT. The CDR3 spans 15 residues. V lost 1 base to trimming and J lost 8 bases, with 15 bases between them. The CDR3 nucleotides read TGTGCCAGCAGTGAAGTCCGGGAAGTTCCCCATGAGCAGTTCTTC. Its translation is CASSEVREVPHEQFF.

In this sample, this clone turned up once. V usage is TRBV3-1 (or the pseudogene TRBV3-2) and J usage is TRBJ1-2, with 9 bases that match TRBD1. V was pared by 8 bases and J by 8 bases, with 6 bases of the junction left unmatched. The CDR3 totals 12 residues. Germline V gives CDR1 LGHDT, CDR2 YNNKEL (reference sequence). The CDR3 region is CASDQTGGGYTF. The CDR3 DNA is TGTGCCAGCGATCAGACAGGGGGAGGCTACACCTTC.